The present T cell receptor beta chain was sequenced within a study of cytomegalovirus exposure and HLA in healthy donors. With 60 Vbeta and 13 Jbeta primers, the PCR was carried out. Measured with immunoSEQ multiplex PCR; TCRdb has only the in-frame clones, and not every one. In the table there are fewer than 150,000 clones, 80% of which are singletons. Study-wide findings and caveats: Testing in vitro showed three CMV-associated chains specific for CMV antigens. In a later analysis, approximately 15,000 TCR beta sequences were associated with HLA alleles at 0.05 false discovery rate.

Note on this clone: Antigen specificity is unknown.

The germline V gene encodes CDR1 ENHRY and CDR2 SYGVKD. Trimming removed 0 bases from V and 4 bases from J; junction bases left unmatched: 7. The CDR3 spans 16 residues. Material for sequencing was PBMCs. This chain joins TRBV10-3 and TRBJ2-7; TRBD1 aligns across 9 bases. The clonotype was recovered from a middle-aged man in good health and CMV-seronegative. The CDR3: CAISESMTGGRYEQYF. The CDR3 region has the DNA TGTGCCATCAGTGAGTCCATGACAGGGGGTAGGTACGAGCAGTACTTC.